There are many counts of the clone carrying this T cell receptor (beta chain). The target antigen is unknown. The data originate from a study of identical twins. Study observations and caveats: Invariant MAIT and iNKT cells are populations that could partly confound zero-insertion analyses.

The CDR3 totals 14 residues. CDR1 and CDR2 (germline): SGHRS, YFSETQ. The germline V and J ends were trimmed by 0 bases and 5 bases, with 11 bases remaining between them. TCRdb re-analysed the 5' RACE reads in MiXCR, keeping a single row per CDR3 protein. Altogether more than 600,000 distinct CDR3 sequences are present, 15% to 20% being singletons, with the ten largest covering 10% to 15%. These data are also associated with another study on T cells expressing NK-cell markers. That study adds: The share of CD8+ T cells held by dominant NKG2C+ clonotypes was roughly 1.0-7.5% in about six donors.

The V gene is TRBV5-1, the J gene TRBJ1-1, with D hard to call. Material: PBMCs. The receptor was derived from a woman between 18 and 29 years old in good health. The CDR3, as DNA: TGCGCCAGCAGCTTGGACCTTCCCGGGACTGAAGCTTTCTTT. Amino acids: CASSLDLPGTEAFF.